Sample share makes the clone carrying this T cell receptor beta chain large. Its antigen is not known. The source of the sample is a study of PD-1 blockade in classical Hodgkin lymphoma. Sequenced by immunoSEQ multiplex PCR; TCRdb stores in-frame clones only, minus some. The sample consists of roughly 4,200 clones, about three fifths of them appearing once. Study-wide points: Those patients who began receiving nivolumab less than 1 year after ASCT had lower diversity, and they were excluded.

All trial patients relapsed after autologous stem cell transplantation. Progressive disease, partial response or complete response was each patient's best response. CDR1 is MNHEY, CDR2 SMNVEV, per germline (reference sequence). The V and J ends lost 1 base and 4 bases respectively, with 10 bases between them. The CDR3 is made up of 15 amino acids. The sequencing used peripheral blood mononuclear cells (PBMCs), collected before the second cycle of nivolumab. The TCR sequence derives from a human donor with classical Hodgkin lymphoma. This chain uses TRBV27 with TRBJ2-2, with D uncertain. CDR3 in DNA: TGTGCCAGCAGTTTATACGGCAGACTCACCGGGGAGCTGTTTTTT. Translated: CASSLYGRLTGELFF.